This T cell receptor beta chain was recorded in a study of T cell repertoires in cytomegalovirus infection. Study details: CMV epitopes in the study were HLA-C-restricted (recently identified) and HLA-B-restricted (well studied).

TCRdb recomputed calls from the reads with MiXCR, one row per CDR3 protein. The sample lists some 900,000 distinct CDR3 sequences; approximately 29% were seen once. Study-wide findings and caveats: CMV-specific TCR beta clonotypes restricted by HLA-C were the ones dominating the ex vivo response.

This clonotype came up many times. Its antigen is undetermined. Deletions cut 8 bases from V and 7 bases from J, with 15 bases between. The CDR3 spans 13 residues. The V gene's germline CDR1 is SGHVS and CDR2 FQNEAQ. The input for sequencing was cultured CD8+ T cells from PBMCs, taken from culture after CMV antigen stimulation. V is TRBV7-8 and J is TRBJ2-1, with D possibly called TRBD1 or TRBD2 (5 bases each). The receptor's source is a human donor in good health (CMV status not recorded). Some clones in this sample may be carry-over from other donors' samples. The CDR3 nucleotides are TGTGCCAGCTTCACTAGGGGCAATAATGAGCAGTTCTTC. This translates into CASFTRGNNEQFF.